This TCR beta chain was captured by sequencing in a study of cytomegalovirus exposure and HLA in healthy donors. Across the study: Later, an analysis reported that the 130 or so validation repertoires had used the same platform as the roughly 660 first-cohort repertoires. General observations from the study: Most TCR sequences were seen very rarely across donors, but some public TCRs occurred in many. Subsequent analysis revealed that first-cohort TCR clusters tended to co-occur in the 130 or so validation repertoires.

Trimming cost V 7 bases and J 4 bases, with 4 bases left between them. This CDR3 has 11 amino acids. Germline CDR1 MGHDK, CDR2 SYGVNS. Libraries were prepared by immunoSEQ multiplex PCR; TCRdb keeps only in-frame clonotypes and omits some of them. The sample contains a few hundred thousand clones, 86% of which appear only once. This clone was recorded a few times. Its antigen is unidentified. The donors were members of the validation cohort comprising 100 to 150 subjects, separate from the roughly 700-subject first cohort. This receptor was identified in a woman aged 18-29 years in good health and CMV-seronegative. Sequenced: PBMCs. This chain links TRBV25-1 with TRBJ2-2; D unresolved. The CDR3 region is CASTRTGELFF. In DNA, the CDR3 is TGTGCCAGCACCCGCACCGGGGAGCTGTTTTTT.